This T cell receptor beta chain was documented in a study of identical twins. V lost 9 bases, J lost 6 bases, and 10 bases stayed unmatched. The CDR3 has 13 residues. MiXCR, applied by TCRdb to the 5' RACE reads, yields one record per CDR3 protein. The sample shows 570,000 or so distinct CDR3 sequences, more than 9% of them seen only once. Study-wide results and caveats: The degree of excess twin sharing was weaker in beta out-of-frame sequences.

Note on this clonotype: What it recognizes is unknown.

This same sample was also part of a study on yellow fever vaccine responses in identical twins.

The sample consisted of PBMCs. The chain has TRBV12-3 or TRBV12-4 and TRBJ1-1; 7 bases agree with TRBD1. The sequence derives from a woman younger than 35 in good health. The CDR3 is CASKKGGAAEAFF. CDR3 bases: TGTGCCAGTAAAAAAGGGGGCGCGGCTGAAGCTTTCTTT.